Listed here are 30 T cell receptor beta chains from one sample, sequenced in a study of shared clonotypes between healthy human individuals. Using immunoSEQ multiplex PCR, the repertoire was profiled, and TCRdb retains in-frame clones only, with some absent. The sample lists under 1,100,000 clones; about 75% were seen once. Sequenced input: memory CD4+ T cells sorted from blood. Subset denoted: CD45RA-negative fraction. The receptors here all came from a man in his late teens or twenties in good health.

Concerning this clone itself: Given a much more abundant clone one base away, this may be a read error. The chain links TRBV19 to TRBJ2-6; D call uncertain. CDR3 length: 15 amino acids. Germline-derived CDR1 and CDR2 are LNHDA and SQIVND (reference sequence). Trimming removed 1 base at V and 0 bases at J, with 4 bases between. In DNA form, the CDR3 reads TGTGCCAGTAGTATAGGCGGCTCTGGGGCCAACGTCCTGACTTTC. It is translated as CASSIGGSGANVLTF. Looking up the rest from reference TRBV19 and TRBJ2-6 gives the full variable domain: DGGITQSPKYLFRKEGQNVTLSCEQNLNHDAMYWYRQDPGQGLRLIYYSQIVNDFQKGDIAEGYSVSREKKESFPLTVTSAQKNPTAFYLCASSIGGSGANVLTFGAGSRLTVL.

V is TRBV2 and J is TRBJ2-3, with D hard to call. The germline V gene has CDR1 SNHLY and CDR2 FYNNEI. Trimming took off 4 bases at V and 0 bases at J, with 5 bases between the two ends. The CDR3 contains 13 residues. The chain's CDR3 is CASSAESTDTQYF. The CDR3, as DNA: TGTGCCAGCAGTGCGGAAAGCACAGATACGCAGTATTTT. Variable domain in full (rest from reference TRBV2 and TRBJ2-3): EPEVTQTPSHQVTQMGQEVILRCVPISNHLYFYWYRQILGQKVEFLVSFYNNEISEKSEIFDDQFSVERPDGSNFTLKIRSTKLEDSAMYFCASSAESTDTQYFGPGTRLTVL.

This chain joins TRBV18 and TRBJ2-5; the D gene is possibly TRBD2 (5 bases). Per the germline V gene, CDR1 is KGHSH and CDR2 is LQKENI. The CDR3 covers 14 residues. V gave up 2 bases and J gave up 4 bases, with 11 bases separating them. This CDR3 reads CASSPEGRVETQYF. The CDR3 DNA follows: TGTGCCAGCTCACCAGAGGGTAGGGTAGAGACCCAGTACTTC.

The chain links TRBV7-2 to TRBJ2-1, with D possibly TRBD2 on 6 matching bases. Germline V lookup: CDR1 SGHTA, CDR2 FQGNSA. Trimming took 0 bases from V and 9 from J, leaving 12 bases between them. The CDR3 consists of 14 residues. The chain's CDR3 is CASSLAWLAREQFF. The CDR3, as DNA: TGTGCCAGCAGCTTAGCGTGGCTAGCGCGTGAGCAGTTCTTC.

The chain is built from TRBV29-1 and TRBJ1-3, with 8 bases aligning to TRBD1. V lost 3 bases to trimming and J lost 2 bases; unmatched junction nucleotides: 3. This CDR3 is 14 amino acids long. Germline assignment: CDR1 SQVTM and CDR2 ANQGSEA. The CDR3 DNA follows: TGCAGCGTTGATGGACAGGGCGCTGGAAACACCATATATTTT. Amino acids: CSVDGQGAGNTIYF.

This clone was counted only a few times. The chain couples TRBV21-1 to TRBJ2-3. TRBV21-1 is an annotated pseudogene. The CDR3 contains 19 residues. The chain's CDR3 is CASSKFVWIPTGRTDTQYF. CDR3 bases: TGTGCCAGCAGCAAATTCGTCTGGATTCCAACCGGACGCACAGATACGCAGTATTTT.

This clone was detected only once. This sequence joins TRBV5-4 and TRBJ2-3; 7 bases map to TRBD1. From germline, CDR1 is SGHNT and CDR2 YYREEE (reference sequence). The V and J ends lost 3 bases and 6 bases, in that order; junction bases with no gene match: 10. The CDR3 runs to 15 residues. CDR3: CASSSDRKLGDTQYF. The CDR3 coding sequence is TGTGCCAGCAGCTCGGACAGGAAGTTAGGGGATACGCAGTATTTT. Variable domain in full (rest from reference TRBV5-4 and TRBJ2-3): ETGVTQSPTHLIKTRGQQVTLRCSSQSGHNTVSWYQQALGQGPQFIFQYYREEENGRGNFPPRFSGLQFPNYSSELNVNALELDDSALYLCASSSDRKLGDTQYFGPGTRLTVL.

The chain links TRBV11-2 to TRBJ1-6, with 9 bases aligning to TRBD1. This CDR3 is built from 15 residues. Germline CDR1 reads SGHAT; CDR2 reads FQNNGV. Unmatched junction bases numbered 3, after V lost 2 bases and J lost 7 bases. The CDR3: CASSLTGGENSPLHF. CDR3 DNA sequence: TGTGCCAGCAGCTTAACAGGGGGCGAGAATTCACCCCTCCACTTT. The variable domain in full, completed from reference TRBV11-2 and TRBJ1-6, reads EAGVAQSPRYKIIEKRQSVAFWCNPISGHATLYWYQQILGQGPKLLIQFQNNGVVDDSQLPKDRFSAERLKGVDSTLKIQPAKLEDSAVYLCASSLTGGENSPLHFGNGTRLTVT.

This clone occurred a few times. This sequence joins TRBV2 and TRBJ1-4; TRBD1 aligns across 12 bases. The CDR3 extends over 14 amino acids. V gave up 6 bases and J gave up 6 bases; unmatched junction bases: 2. CDR1 is SNHLY and CDR2 is FYNNEI in the germline V gene. DNA for the CDR3: TGTGCCAGCAGGGGGGACAGGGGGCATGAAAAACTGTTTTTT. As protein: CASRGDRGHEKLFF.

This sequence joins TRBV4-1 and TRBJ2-7; 16 nucleotides align to TRBD2. V lost 6 bases, J lost 2 bases, and 10 bases stayed unmatched. Per germline, CDR1 MGHRA and CDR2 YSYEKL. This CDR3 is 18 amino acids long. DNA for the CDR3: TGCGCCAGCAGTGCCGGGACTAGCGGGAGGGCCGGACCCTACGAGCAGTACTTC. This gives the protein CASSAGTSGRAGPYEQYF.

The chain couples TRBV4-1 to TRBJ1-2; D is undetermined. V lost 3 bases to trimming and J lost 4 bases, with 12 bases between them. The CDR3 is 14 residues long. Germline assignment: CDR1 MGHRA and CDR2 YSYEKL. In DNA form, the CDR3 reads TGCGCCAGCAGCCAGCCCTATAGGGTCTATGGCTACACCTTC. Translating gives CASSQPYRVYGYTF.

The chain couples TRBV28 to TRBJ2-7; D is perhaps TRBD1 (6 bases). The ends were cut back, 6 bases at V and 0 bases at J, with 18 bases in the middle. Germline V CDR1 and CDR2: MDHEN, SYDVKM. The CDR3 has 16 residues. The CDR3 DNA sequence: TGTGCCAGCAGCACCTCCAGGGGATCAAGCTCCTACGAGCAGTACTTC. Its protein is CASSTSRGSSSYEQYF.

This sequence joins TRBV4-1 and TRBJ2-2; D gene unclear. The CDR3 length is 16 residues. In germline, CDR1 is MGHRA, CDR2 YSYEKL. The ends were cut back, 0 bases at V and 4 bases at J, with 12 bases in the middle. The CDR3 DNA sequence: TGCGCCAGCAGCCAAGATCAAACTCAGCTCACCGGGGAGCTGTTTTTT. Amino acid sequence: CASSQDQTQLTGELFF.

The chain recombines TRBV7-9 with TRBJ2-7; a possible D gene is TRBD2 (5 bases). Per the germline V gene, CDR1 is SEHNR and CDR2 is FQNEAQ (reference sequence). CDR3 length: 13 residues. With 0 bases removed from V and 4 bases from J, the gap between germline ends came to 7 bases. The CDR3 sequence: CASSLARVYEQYF. The CDR3, as DNA: TGTGCCAGCAGCTTAGCGAGGGTGTACGAGCAGTACTTC.

This clone was counted once. The genes are TRBV6-6 and TRBJ2-2, with D perhaps TRBD1 or TRBD2 (5 bases each). The ends were cut back, 6 bases at V and 3 bases at J, with 11 bases in the middle. CDR1 is MNHNY and CDR2 is SVGAGI in the germline V gene (reference sequence). The CDR3 spans 14 residues. The CDR3 region has the DNA TGTGCCAGCAGACAAGGGACCTACACCGGGGAGCTGTTTTTT. It is translated as CASRQGTYTGELFF.

This rearrangement joins TRBV19 to TRBJ2-1; 8 nucleotides line up with TRBD1. Germline V gene lookup returns CDR1 LNHDA and CDR2 SQIVND (reference sequence). V dropped 5 bases and J dropped 0; count of bases not matched to a gene: 3. The CDR3 has 15 residues. The CDR3 nucleotides read TGTGCCAGTAGTGCAACAGGGGGCTCCTACAATGAGCAGTTCTTC. Translating it yields CASSATGGSYNEQFF.

This clone was found a few times. This chain uses TRBV2 with TRBJ1-1; D is unclear. V lost 5 bases, J lost 4 bases, and 11 bases lay in between. Germline lookup yields CDR1 SNHLY and CDR2 FYNNEI. The CDR3 runs 13 residues. CDR3 nucleotides: TGTGCCAGCAGTATAGATCTCGGCACTGAAGCTTTCTTT. This translates into CASSIDLGTEAFF. The variable domain in full, with the rest retrieved from reference TRBV2 and TRBJ1-1, is EPEVTQTPSHQVTQMGQEVILRCVPISNHLYFYWYRQILGQKVEFLVSFYNNEISEKSEIFDDQFSVERPDGSNFTLKIRSTKLEDSAMYFCASSIDLGTEAFFGQGTRLTVV.

CDR3 sequence (DNA): TGTGCCAGCAGTACCCCCCGGGATACGCAGTATTTT. Amino acid sequence: CASSTPRDTQYF. This chain links TRBV6-5 with TRBJ2-3; the D is unclear. V was pared by 5 bases and J by 6 bases, with 9 bases between. The germline gives CDR1 MNHEY, CDR2 SVGAGI. The CDR3 runs 12 residues.

This clone turned up a few times. Other DNA sequences in the sample encode the same CDR3. Here the CDR3 reads CASSPGLAGVNTGELFF. CDR3 nucleotides: TGCGCCAGCAGCCCTGGACTAGCGGGGGTGAACACCGGGGAGCTGTTTTTT. This rearrangement joins TRBV5-1 to TRBJ2-2, with 13 bases aligning to TRBD2. The CDR3 runs 17 residues. The V gene end was trimmed by 4 bases and the J gene end by 1 base; junction bases not matched to a gene: 4. CDR1 is SGHRS and CDR2 is YFSETQ in the germline V gene.

The chain employs TRBV5-1 and TRBJ2-7; 13 bases agree with TRBD2. Looked up from germline, CDR1 is SGHRS and CDR2 is YFSETQ. This CDR3 has 16 amino acids. Germline trimming cut 4 bases from V and 2 bases from J; bases unmatched to any gene: 6. CDR3: CASSGGGLAGPYEQYF. CDR3 nucleotide sequence: TGCGCCAGCAGCGGGGGGGGACTAGCGGGACCCTACGAGCAGTACTTC.

This clone came up a few times. The chain recombines TRBV5-1 with TRBJ1-1, with 7 bases that match TRBD1. V lost 6 bases and J lost 7; bases outside the gene matches: 3. Germline-derived CDR1 and CDR2 are SGHRS and YFSETQ. The CDR3 is 11 residues long. The CDR3 bases are TGCGCCAGCACGGGACAGTTTGAAGCTTTCTTT. Encoded protein: CASTGQFEAFF.

The chain joins TRBV6-1 to TRBJ2-1; D might be TRBD2 (6 bases). CDR3 length: 12 residues. From germline, CDR1 is MNHNS and CDR2 SASEGT. Trimming removed 7 bases from V and 6 bases from J, with 10 bases in between. The CDR3 protein is CASTQAGNEQFF. The CDR3 DNA follows: TGTGCCAGCACACAAGCGGGCAATGAGCAGTTCTTC.

Only one count was recorded for this clone. J is TRBJ2-1 and V is TRBV7-2; D is perhaps TRBD1 or TRBD2 (6 bases each). CDR1 and CDR2 (germline): SGHTA, FQGNSA. With 2 bases removed from V and 4 bases from J, the gap between germline ends came to 12 bases. This CDR3 is built from 15 residues. The CDR3 here is CASSLRWGAYNEQFF. Written as DNA, the CDR3 is TGTGCCAGCAGCTTAAGGTGGGGGGCGTACAATGAGCAGTTCTTC.

This rearrangement joins TRBV5-1 to TRBJ2-6; D is uncertain. Trimming took 0 bases from V and 2 from J, leaving 6 bases between them. This CDR3 is 15 amino acids long. Germline CDR1 and CDR2: SGHRS and YFSETQ. CDR3 sequence: CASSLDAAGANVLTF. In DNA form, the CDR3 reads TGCGCCAGCAGCTTGGATGCGGCTGGGGCCAACGTCCTGACTTTC. Combining the CDR3 with reference TRBV5-1 and TRBJ2-6 gives the whole variable domain KAGVTQTPRYLIKTRGQQVTLSCSPISGHRSVSWYQQTPGQGLQFLFEYFSETQRNKGNFPGRFSGRQFSNSRSEMNVSTLELGDSALYLCASSLDAAGANVLTFGAGSRLTVL.

V gene TRBV18 combines with J gene TRBJ2-2, with a possible D match to TRBD2 (6 bases). In germline, CDR1 is KGHSH, CDR2 LQKENI. CDR3 length: 15 residues. V shed 3 bases and J shed 2 bases, with 10 bases lying between them. In DNA form, the CDR3 reads TGTGCCAGCTCACCTTTACTAGCAAACACCGGGGAGCTGTTTTTT. Its translation is CASSPLLANTGELFF.

DNA of the CDR3: TGCGCCAGCAGCCGGCAGGGTTGGAACACTGAAGCTTTCTTT. It encodes CASSRQGWNTEAFF. The chain uses TRBV4-1 and TRBJ1-1; the D gene is possibly TRBD1 (5 bases). Trimming left V 4 bases short and J 1 base short, with 10 bases between. The CDR3 is 14 residues long. Germline CDR1 MGHRA, CDR2 YSYEKL.

The chain carries TRBV29-1 and TRBJ2-7, with 9 bases fitting TRBD1. CDR3 length: 12 residues. V dropped 5 bases and J dropped 5; count of bases not matched to a gene: 4. CDR1 and CDR2 (germline): SQVTM, ANQGSEA. The CDR3 nucleotides are TGCAGCGTTACGACAGGGGGGAACGAGCAGTACTTC. This encodes CSVTTGGNEQYF.

The chain uses TRBV11-2 and TRBJ1-1, with 8 bases matching TRBD1. Germline CDR1 reads SGHAT; CDR2 reads FQNNGV. The CDR3 is 15 amino acids. After removal of 5 bases from V and 5 bases from J, the junction contained 10 bases not matched to a gene. The CDR3 protein is CASSRNSQGATEAFF. CDR3 coding DNA: TGTGCCAGCAGCCGCAATTCTCAGGGGGCGACTGAAGCTTTCTTT.

The rearrangement links TRBV5-4 to TRBJ2-3; D is undetermined. CDR1 SGHNT and CDR2 YYREEE come from the germline V gene (reference sequence). There are 14 residues in the CDR3. Trimming left V 1 base short and J 11 bases short, with 17 bases between. Here the CDR3 reads CASSLFQVGNGQYF. CDR3 sequence (DNA): TGTGCCAGCAGCTTGTTTCAGGTCGGCAATGGGCAGTATTTT.

The chain has TRBV5-1 and TRBJ2-1; possibly TRBD1 for D (6 bases). CDR1 is SGHRS, CDR2 YFSETQ, per germline. The CDR3 has 15 residues. Deletions cut 0 bases from V and 13 bases from J, with 20 bases between. The chain's CDR3 is CASSLAAQGRDAQFF. In nucleotides, the CDR3 is TGCGCCAGCAGCTTGGCCGCTCAGGGGCGCGATGCCCAGTTCTTC.